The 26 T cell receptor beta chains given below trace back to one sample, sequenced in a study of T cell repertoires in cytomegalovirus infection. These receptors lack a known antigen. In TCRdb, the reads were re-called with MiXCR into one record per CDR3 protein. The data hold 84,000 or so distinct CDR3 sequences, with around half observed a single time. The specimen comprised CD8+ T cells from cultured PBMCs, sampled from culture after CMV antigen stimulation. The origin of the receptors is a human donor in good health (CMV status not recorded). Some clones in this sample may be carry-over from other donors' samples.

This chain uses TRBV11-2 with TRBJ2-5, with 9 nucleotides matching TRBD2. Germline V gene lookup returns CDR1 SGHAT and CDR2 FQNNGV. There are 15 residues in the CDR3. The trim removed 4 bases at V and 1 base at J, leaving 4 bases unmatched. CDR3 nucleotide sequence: TGTGCCAGCAGCTCCCTAGCGGGGCCCCAAGAGACCCAGTACTTC. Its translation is CASSSLAGPQETQYF.

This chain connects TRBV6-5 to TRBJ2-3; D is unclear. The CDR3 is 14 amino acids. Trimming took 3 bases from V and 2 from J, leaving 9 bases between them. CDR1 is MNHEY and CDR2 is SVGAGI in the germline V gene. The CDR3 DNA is TGTGCCAGCAGTTATGCAGGAGACACAGATACGCAGTATTTT. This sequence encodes CASSYAGDTDTQYF.

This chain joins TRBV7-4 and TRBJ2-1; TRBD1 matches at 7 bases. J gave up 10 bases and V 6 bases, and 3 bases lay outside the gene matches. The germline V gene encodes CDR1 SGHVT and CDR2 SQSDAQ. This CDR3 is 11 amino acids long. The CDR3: CASSGTAEQFF. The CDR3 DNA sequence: TGTGCCAGCAGTGGGACAGCCGAGCAGTTCTTC. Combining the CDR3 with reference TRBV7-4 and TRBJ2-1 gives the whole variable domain GAGVSQSPRYKVAKRGRDVALRCDSISGHVTLYWYRQTLGQGSEVLTYSQSDAQRDKSGRPSGRFSAERPERSVSTLKIQRTEQGDSAVYLCASSGTAEQFFGPGTRLTVL.

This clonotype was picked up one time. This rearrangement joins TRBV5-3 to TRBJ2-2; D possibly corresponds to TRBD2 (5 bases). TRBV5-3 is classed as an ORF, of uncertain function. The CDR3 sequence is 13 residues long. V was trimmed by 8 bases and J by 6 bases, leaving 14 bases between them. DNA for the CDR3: TGTGCCAGCCGCTTCTCGGGATCCGGGGAGCTGTTTTTT. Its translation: CASRFSGSGELFF.

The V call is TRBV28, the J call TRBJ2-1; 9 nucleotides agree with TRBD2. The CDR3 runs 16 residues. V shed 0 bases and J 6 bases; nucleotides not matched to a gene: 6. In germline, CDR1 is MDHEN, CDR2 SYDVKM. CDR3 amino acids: CASSLWAGGVSNEQFF. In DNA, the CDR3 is TGTGCCAGCAGTTTATGGGCGGGAGGGGTGAGCAATGAGCAGTTCTTC.

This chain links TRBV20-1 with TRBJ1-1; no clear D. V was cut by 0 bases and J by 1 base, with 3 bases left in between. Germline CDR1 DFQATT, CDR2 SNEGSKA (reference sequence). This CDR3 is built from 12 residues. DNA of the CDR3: TGCAGTGCTAGAGATTGGAACACTGAAGCTTTCTTT. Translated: CSARDWNTEAFF.

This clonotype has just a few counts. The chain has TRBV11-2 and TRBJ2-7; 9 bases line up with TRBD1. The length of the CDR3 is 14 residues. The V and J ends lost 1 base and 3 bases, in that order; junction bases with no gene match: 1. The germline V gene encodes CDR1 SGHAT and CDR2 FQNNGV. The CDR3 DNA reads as TGTGCCAGCAGCTTAGGACAGGGGGACTACGAGCAGTACTTC. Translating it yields CASSLGQGDYEQYF.

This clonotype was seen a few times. CDR3: CASSEWTGGDTDNQPQHF. Here the CDR3 DNA reads TGTGCCAGCAGTGAATGGACAGGGGGCGATACGGACAATCAGCCCCAGCATTTT. V and J are TRBV28 and TRBJ1-5; 11 bases map to TRBD1. There are 18 residues in the CDR3. Germline V gene data show CDR1 as MDHEN and CDR2 as SYDVKM. With 5 bases clipped from V and 3 bases from J, the junction kept 12 bases outside the gene matches. Full variable domain (outside the CDR3, taken from reference TRBV28 and TRBJ1-5): DVKVTQSSRYLVKRTGEKVFLECVQDMDHENMFWYRQDPGLGLRLIYFSYDVKMKEKGDIPEGYSVSREKKERFSLILESASTNQTSMYLCASSEWTGGDTDNQPQHFGDGTRLSIL.

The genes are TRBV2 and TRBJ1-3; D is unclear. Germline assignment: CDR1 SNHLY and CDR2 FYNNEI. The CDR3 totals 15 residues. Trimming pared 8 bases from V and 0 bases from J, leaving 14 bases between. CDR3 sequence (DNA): TGTGCCAGCCGAAGAACCGTAGCCTCTGGAAACACCATATATTTT. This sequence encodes CASRRTVASGNTIYF.

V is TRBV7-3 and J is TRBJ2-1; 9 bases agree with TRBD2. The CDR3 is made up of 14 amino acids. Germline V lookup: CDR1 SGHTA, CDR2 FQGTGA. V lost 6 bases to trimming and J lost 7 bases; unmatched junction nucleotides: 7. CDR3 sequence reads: CASSIAGAGNEQFF. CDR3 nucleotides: TGTGCCAGCAGTATAGCGGGAGCGGGGAATGAGCAGTTCTTC.

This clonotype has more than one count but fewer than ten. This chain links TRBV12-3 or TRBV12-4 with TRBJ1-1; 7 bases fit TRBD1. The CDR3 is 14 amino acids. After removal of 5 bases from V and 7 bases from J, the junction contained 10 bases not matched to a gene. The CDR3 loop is CASSPSGQTIEAFF. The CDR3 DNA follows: TGTGCCAGCAGTCCCTCGGGACAGACTATTGAAGCTTTCTTT.

The CDR3 DNA is TGTGCCAGCAGCTTAGCAGTGACCGGGTCCGACAATGAGCAGTTCTTC. It specifies CASSLAVTGSDNEQFF. The V call is TRBV7-9, the J call TRBJ2-1; the D is unclear. The germline V gene encodes CDR1 SEHNR and CDR2 FQNEAQ (reference sequence). V lost 0 bases to trimming and J lost 5 bases, with 14 bases between them. The CDR3 is 16 residues long.

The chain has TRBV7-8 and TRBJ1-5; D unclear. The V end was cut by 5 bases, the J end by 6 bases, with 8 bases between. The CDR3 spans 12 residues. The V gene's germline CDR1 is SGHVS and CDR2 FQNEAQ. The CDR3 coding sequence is TGTGCCAGCAGCCCCGCGGCTCAGCCCCAGCATTTT. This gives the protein CASSPAAQPQHF.

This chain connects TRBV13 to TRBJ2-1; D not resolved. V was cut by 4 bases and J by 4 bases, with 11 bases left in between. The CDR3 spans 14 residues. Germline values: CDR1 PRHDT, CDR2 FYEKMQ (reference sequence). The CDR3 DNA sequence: TGTGCCAGCAGCTCAGGACCCAGTTACAATGAGCAGTTCTTC. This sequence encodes CASSSGPSYNEQFF.

CDR3 sequence: CASSQTGGADYGYTF. CDR3 sequence (DNA): TGTGCCAGCAGCCAGACAGGGGGCGCGGACTATGGCTACACCTTC. J is TRBJ1-2 and V is TRBV14, with 10 bases identical to TRBD1. Trimming removed 3 bases from V and 3 bases from J; junction bases left unmatched: 4. This CDR3 has 15 amino acids. Germline loops: CDR1 SGHDN, CDR2 FVKESK.

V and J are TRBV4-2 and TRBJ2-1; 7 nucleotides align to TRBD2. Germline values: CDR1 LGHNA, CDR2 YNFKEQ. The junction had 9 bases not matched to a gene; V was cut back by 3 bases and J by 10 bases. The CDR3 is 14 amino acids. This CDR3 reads CASSQVGGGDEQFF. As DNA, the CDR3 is TGTGCCAGCAGCCAGGTCGGGGGAGGGGACGAGCAGTTCTTC.

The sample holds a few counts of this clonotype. The chain's CDR3 is CASSSSLGTLLEAFF. The CDR3 region has the DNA TGTGCCAGCAGTTCCTCCTTGGGGACACTCCTTGAAGCTTTCTTT. The rearrangement uses TRBV27 and TRBJ1-1; weak D call: TRBD1 (6 bases). Germline assignment: CDR1 MNHEY and CDR2 SMNVEV (reference sequence). The CDR3 sequence is 15 residues long. With 4 bases removed from V and 7 bases from J, the gap between germline ends came to 19 bases.

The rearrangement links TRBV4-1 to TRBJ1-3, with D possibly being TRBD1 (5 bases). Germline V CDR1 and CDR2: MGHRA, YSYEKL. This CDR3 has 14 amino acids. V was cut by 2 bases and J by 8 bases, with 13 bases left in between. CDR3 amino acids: CASSQRRGADTIYF. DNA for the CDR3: TGCGCCAGCAGCCAACGTCGAGGGGCAGACACCATATATTTT.

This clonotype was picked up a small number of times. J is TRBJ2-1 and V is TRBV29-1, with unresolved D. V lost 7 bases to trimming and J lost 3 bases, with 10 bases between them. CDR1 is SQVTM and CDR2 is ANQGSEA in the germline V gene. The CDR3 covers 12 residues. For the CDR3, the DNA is TGCAGCGCCGCGGACGGCTACAATGAGCAGTTCTTC. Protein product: CSAADGYNEQFF.

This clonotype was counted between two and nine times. The CDR3 loop is CASTPPLRGPFNTGELFF. The CDR3 DNA follows: TGTGCCAGCACCCCACCGCTTAGAGGGCCGTTTAACACCGGGGAGCTGTTTTTT. V usage is TRBV7-8 and J usage is TRBJ2-2, with D possibly matching TRBD2 (5 bases). Trimming left V 7 bases short and J 2 bases short, with 23 bases between. The length of the CDR3 is 18 residues. Germline V gene sequence: CDR1 SGHVS, CDR2 FQNEAQ.

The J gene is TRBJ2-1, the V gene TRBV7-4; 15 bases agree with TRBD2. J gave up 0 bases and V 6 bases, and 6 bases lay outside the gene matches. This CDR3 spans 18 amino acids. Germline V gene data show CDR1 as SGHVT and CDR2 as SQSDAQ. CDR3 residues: CASRPGLAGGPSYNEQFF. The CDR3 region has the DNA TGTGCCAGCAGACCTGGACTAGCGGGAGGGCCCTCCTACAATGAGCAGTTCTTC.

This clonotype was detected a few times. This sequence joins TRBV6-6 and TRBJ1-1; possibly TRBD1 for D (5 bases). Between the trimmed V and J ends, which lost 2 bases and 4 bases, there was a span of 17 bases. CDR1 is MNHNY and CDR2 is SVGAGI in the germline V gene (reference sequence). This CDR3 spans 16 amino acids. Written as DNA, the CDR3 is TGTGCCAGCAGTTACGATTTTGGGGAGGGGAGCACTGAAGCTTTCTTT. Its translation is CASSYDFGEGSTEAFF.

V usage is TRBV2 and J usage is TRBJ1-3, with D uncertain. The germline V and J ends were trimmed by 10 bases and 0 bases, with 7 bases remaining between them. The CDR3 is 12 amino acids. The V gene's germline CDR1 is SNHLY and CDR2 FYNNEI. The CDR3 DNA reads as TGTGCCATTCCGAGCTCTGGAAACACCATATATTTT. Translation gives CAIPSSGNTIYF.

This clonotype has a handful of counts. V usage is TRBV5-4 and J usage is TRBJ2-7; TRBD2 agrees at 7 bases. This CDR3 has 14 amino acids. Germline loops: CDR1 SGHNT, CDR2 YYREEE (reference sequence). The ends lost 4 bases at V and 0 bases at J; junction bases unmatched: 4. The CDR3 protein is CASSLERDSYEQYF. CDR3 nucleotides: TGTGCCAGCAGCCTCGAGCGGGACTCCTACGAGCAGTACTTC.

In DNA form, the CDR3 reads TGTGCCAGCAGCCCCTCGACAGGGGAGAGCAATCAGCCCCAGCATTTT. Its translation: CASSPSTGESNQPQHF. The chain has TRBV27 and TRBJ1-5, with 8 positions matching TRBD1. CDR3 length: 16 amino acids. In germline, CDR1 is MNHEY, CDR2 SMNVEV (reference sequence). V lost 6 bases and J lost 1; bases outside the gene matches: 8.

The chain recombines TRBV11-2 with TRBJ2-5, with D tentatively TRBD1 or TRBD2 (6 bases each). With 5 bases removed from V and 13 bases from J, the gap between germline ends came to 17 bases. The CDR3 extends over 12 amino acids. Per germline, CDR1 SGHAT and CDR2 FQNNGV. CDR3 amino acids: CASSQTRGAGYF. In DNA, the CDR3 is TGTGCCAGCAGCCAGACGAGGGGGGCCGGGTACTTC.